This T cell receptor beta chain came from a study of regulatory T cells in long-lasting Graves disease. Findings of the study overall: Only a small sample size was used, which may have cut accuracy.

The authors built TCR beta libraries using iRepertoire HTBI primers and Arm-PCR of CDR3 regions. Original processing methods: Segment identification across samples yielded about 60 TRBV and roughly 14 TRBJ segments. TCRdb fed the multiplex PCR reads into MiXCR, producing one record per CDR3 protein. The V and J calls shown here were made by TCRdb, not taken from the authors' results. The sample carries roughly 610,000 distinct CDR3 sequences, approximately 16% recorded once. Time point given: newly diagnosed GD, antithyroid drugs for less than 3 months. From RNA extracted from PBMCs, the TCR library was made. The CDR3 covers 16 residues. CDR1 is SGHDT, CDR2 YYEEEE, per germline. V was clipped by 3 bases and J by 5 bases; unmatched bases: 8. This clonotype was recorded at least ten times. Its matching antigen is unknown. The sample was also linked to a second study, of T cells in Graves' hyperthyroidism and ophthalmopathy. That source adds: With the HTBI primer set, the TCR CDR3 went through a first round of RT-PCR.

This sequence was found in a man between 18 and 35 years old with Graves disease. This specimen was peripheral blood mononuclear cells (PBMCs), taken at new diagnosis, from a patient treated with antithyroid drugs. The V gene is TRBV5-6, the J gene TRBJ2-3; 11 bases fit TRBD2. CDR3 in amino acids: CASSSGLADGGDTQYF. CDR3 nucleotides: TGTGCCAGCAGCTCGGGACTAGCGGACGGGGGAGATACGCAGTATTTT.